This T cell receptor (beta chain) was obtained from a study of CD8 T cells in ankylosing spondylitis. Regarding this clonotype: Its antigen is still unknown.

For TCR beta, libraries came from quantitative 5'-RACE with molecular barcodes. Each CDR3 protein is one row after TCRdb ran MiXCR on the 5' RACE reads. Altogether 250,000 or so distinct CDR3 sequences are present, 15% to 20% being singletons, with the ten largest covering around a third. Germline V lookup: CDR1 SGHTA, CDR2 FQGTGA. With V trimmed by 4 bases and J by 8 bases, 7 bases remained unmatched. The CDR3 contains 14 residues. Study conclusions and caveats: In reactive arthritis synovial fluid and blood, some motif variants had been reported before. Matched ankylosing spondylitis synovial fluid reportedly contained a significantly enriched population of disease-linked clones. Clones that were linked to disease were CD8+ and were relatively rare in peripheral blood.

The sequencing input was blood, either unsorted or a sorted T cell fraction (not recorded which). The origin of this receptor is a male donor with ankylosing spondylitis or in good health (not recorded which). The chain employs TRBV7-3 and TRBJ2-4; 8 positions match TRBD1. CDR3 protein: CASSSSGGRDIQYF. CDR3 DNA: TGTGCCAGCAGCTCGTCAGGGGGCAGGGACATTCAGTACTTC.